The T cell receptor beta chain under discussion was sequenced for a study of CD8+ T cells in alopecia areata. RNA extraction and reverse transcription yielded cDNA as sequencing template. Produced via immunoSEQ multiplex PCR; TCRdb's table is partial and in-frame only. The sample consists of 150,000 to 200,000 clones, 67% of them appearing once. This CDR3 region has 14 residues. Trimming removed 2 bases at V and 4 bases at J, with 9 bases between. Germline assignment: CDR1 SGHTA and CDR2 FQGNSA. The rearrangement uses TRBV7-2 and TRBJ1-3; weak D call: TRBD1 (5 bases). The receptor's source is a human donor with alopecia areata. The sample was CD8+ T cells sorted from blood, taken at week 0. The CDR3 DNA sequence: TGTGCCAGCAGCTTAAGGGGATTAGGAAACACCATATATTTT. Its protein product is CASSLRGLGNTIYF.